The 13 T cell receptor beta chains below were found in one sample sequenced in a study of T cell responses to AZD1222 COVID-19 vaccine. The assay was immunoSEQ multiplex PCR, and TCRdb's table has in-frame clones only and misses some. The repertoire has about 60,000 clones, about 83% of them found once; the top ten carry less than 4.5%. Source: peripheral blood, taken 28 days after the second AZD1222 dose. All receptors derive from an adult who received the AZD1222 COVID-19 vaccine.

The chain couples TRBV7-2 to TRBJ1-5, with D perhaps matching TRBD1 (5 bases). The CDR3 sequence is 14 residues long. V was trimmed by 5 bases and J by 6 bases, leaving 14 bases between them. CDR1 and CDR2 from the germline V gene are SGHTA and FQGNSA. CDR3 loop: CASSVDRGGQPQHF. The CDR3 DNA reads as TGTGCCAGCAGCGTAGACAGAGGAGGTCAGCCCCAGCATTTT.

This chain joins TRBV28 and TRBJ1-5; a possible D gene is TRBD1 (6 bases). In germline, CDR1 is MDHEN, CDR2 SYDVKM. The CDR3 runs 15 residues. The V gene lost 3 bases and the J gene lost 7 bases, with 16 bases spanning the gap. The CDR3 region is CASSLGGGAVQPQHF. CDR3 nucleotide sequence: TGTGCCAGCAGTTTGGGAGGGGGGGCAGTGCAGCCCCAGCATTTT.

In this sample, this clone turned up a few times. This chain links TRBV28 with TRBJ2-5; no clear D gene. The CDR3 length is 11 residues. Germline assignment: CDR1 MDHEN and CDR2 SYDVKM. V shed 3 bases and J shed 5 bases, with 4 bases lying between them. The CDR3 nucleotides are TGTGCCAGCAGTTTGGGGGAGACCCAGTACTTC. Protein: CASSLGETQYF.

This rearrangement joins TRBV7-9 to TRBJ1-6; tentative D call: TRBD1 (6 bases). V was pared by 1 base and J by 5 bases, with 9 bases between. CDR1 is SEHNR and CDR2 is FQNEAQ in the germline V gene (reference sequence). The CDR3 covers 15 residues. The CDR3 sequence is CASSLVGQHNSPLHF. DNA for the CDR3: TGTGCCAGCAGCTTAGTCGGACAGCATAATTCACCCCTCCACTTT.

This clone was detected once. The J gene is TRBJ2-1, the V gene TRBV21-1. TRBV21-1 is deemed a pseudogene. This CDR3 is built from 20 residues. CDR3 loop: CASSKAVSVLAKSSYNEQFF. CDR3 bases: TGTGCCAGCAGCAAAGCAGTAAGTGTCCTGGCTAAGAGCTCCTACAATGAGCAGTTCTTC.

The gene calls are TRBV11-2 and TRBJ2-5; 7 nucleotides align to TRBD1. The V gene end was trimmed by 5 bases and the J gene end by 4 bases; junction bases not matched to a gene: 7. The germline gives CDR1 SGHAT, CDR2 FQNNGV. This CDR3 has 14 amino acids. The CDR3 DNA follows: TGTGCCAGCAGCCAGACAGGGACGGGAGAGACCCAGTACTTC. Encoded protein: CASSQTGTGETQYF.

The sample holds one count of this clone. This chain joins TRBV6-5 and TRBJ1-2, with D possibly matching TRBD1 (5 bases). The CDR3 runs 13 residues. The V gene's germline CDR1 is MNHEY and CDR2 SVGAGI. V was trimmed by 6 bases and J by 8 bases, leaving 16 bases between them. This chain's CDR3 is CASSSNPGNGYTF. The CDR3 DNA is TGTGCCAGCAGCTCCAACCCAGGGAACGGCTACACCTTC.

This chain uses TRBV6-1 with TRBJ1-3, with 9 bases matching TRBD1. This CDR3 comprises 16 residues. The trim removed 4 bases at V and 3 bases at J, leaving 7 bases unmatched. CDR1 is MNHNS and CDR2 is SASEGT in the germline V gene. CDR3 sequence: CASSAQQGAHGNTIYF. In DNA form, the CDR3 reads TGTGCCAGCAGTGCACAACAGGGGGCGCATGGAAACACCATATATTTT.

A remark on this clone: The same CDR3 also results from other DNA sequences found in this sample. The gene calls are TRBV7-8 and TRBJ1-1; D remains unclear. CDR3 length: 13 residues. Germline V gene data show CDR1 as SGHVS and CDR2 as FQNEAQ. Trimming removed 5 bases from V and 2 bases from J, with 9 bases in between. The DNA of the CDR3 is TGTGCCAGCAGCCTCGAAGGCAACACTGAAGCTTTCTTT. As protein: CASSLEGNTEAFF.

The chain combines TRBV19 with TRBJ1-2; the match to TRBD1 covers 10 bases. The CDR3 is made up of 12 amino acids. The germline V gene has CDR1 LNHDA and CDR2 SQIVND (reference sequence). CDR3 bases: TGTGCTTCCGACAGGGGGCTGGGTGGCTACACCTTC. Its translation is CASDRGLGGYTF.

The genes are TRBV19 and TRBJ2-7, with a weak D call TRBD2 (6 bases). This CDR3 has 15 amino acids. The V gene lost 3 bases and the J gene lost 3 bases, with 15 bases spanning the gap. From germline, CDR1 is LNHDA and CDR2 SQIVND (reference sequence). CDR3 amino acids: CASSIRGSSGYEQYF. The DNA of the CDR3 is TGTGCCAGTAGTATCCGGGGGAGTTCCGGCTACGAGCAGTACTTC.

The J gene is TRBJ2-7, the V gene TRBV28, with D perhaps TRBD1 (6 bases). The CDR3 consists of 16 residues. V was cut by 2 bases and J by 3 bases, with 17 bases left in between. Germline V gene lookup returns CDR1 MDHEN and CDR2 SYDVKM. The CDR3 reads CASSLPTGYSFYEQYF. CDR3 in DNA: TGTGCCAGCAGTTTACCCACAGGGTACTCTTTCTACGAGCAGTACTTC.

The CDR3 DNA follows: TGTGCCAGTAGTATTACTAGCGGGGGACGGGGTGAGCAGTTCTTC. Residues: CASSITSGGRGEQFF. The chain uses TRBV19 and TRBJ2-1; 11 bases line up with TRBD2. Germline assignment: CDR1 LNHDA and CDR2 SQIVND (reference sequence). V shed 3 bases, J shed 9 bases, and the junction held 7 bases outside the gene matches. The CDR3 length is 15 residues. The entire variable domain, with the rest obtained from reference TRBV19 and TRBJ2-1, is as follows: DGGITQSPKYLFRKEGQNVTLSCEQNLNHDAMYWYRQDPGQGLRLIYYSQIVNDFQKGDIAEGYSVSREKKESFPLTVTSAQKNPTAFYLCASSITSGGRGEQFFGPGTRLTVL.